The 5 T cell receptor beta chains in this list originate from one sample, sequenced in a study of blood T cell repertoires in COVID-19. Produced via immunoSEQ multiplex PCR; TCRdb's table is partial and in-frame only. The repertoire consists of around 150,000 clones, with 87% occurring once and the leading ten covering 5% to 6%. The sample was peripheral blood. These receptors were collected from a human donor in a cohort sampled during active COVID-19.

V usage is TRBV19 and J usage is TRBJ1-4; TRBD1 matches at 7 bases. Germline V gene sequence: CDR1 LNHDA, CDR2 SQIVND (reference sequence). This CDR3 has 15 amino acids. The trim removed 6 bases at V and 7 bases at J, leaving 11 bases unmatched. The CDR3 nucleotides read TGTGCCAGTAGCCCGCTCCGACAGGGAGGTGAAAAACTGTTTTTT. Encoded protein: CASSPLRQGGEKLFF. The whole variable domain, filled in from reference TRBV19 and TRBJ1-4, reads DGGITQSPKYLFRKEGQNVTLSCEQNLNHDAMYWYRQDPGQGLRLIYYSQIVNDFQKGDIAEGYSVSREKKESFPLTVTSAQKNPTAFYLCASSPLRQGGEKLFFGSGTQLSVL.

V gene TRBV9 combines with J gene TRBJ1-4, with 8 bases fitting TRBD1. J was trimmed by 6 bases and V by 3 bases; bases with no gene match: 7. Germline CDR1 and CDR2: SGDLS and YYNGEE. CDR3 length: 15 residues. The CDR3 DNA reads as TGTGCCAGCAGCGCCGAGGACAGGGAATATGAAAAACTGTTTTTT. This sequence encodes CASSAEDREYEKLFF. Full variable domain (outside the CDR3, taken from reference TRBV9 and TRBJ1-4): DSGVTQTPKHLITATGQRVTLRCSPRSGDLSVYWYQQSLDQGLQFLIQYYNGEERAKGNILERFSAQQFPDLHSELNLSSLELGDSALYFCASSAEDREYEKLFFGSGTQLSVL.

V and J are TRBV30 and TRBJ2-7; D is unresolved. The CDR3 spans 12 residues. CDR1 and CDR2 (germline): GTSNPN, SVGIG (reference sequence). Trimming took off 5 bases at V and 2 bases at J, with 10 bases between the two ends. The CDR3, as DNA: TGTGCCTGGGGTACAGCCGCCTACGAGCAGTACTTC. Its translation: CAWGTAAYEQYF.

The CDR3 sequence is CASSPSSGEGVAYEQYF. The CDR3 coding sequence is TGTGCCAGTAGTCCCAGCAGCGGGGAGGGGGTCGCCTACGAGCAGTACTTC. The J gene is TRBJ2-7, the V gene TRBV19; possible D gene TRBD2, 7 bases. The CDR3 is 17 amino acids. Trimming cost V 5 bases and J 2 bases, with 22 bases left between them. Germline CDR1 is LNHDA and CDR2 is SQIVND (reference sequence).

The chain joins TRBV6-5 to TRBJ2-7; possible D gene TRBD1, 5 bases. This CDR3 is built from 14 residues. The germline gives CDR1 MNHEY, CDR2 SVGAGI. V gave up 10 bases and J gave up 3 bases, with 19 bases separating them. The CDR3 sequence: CATARTDTNYEQYF. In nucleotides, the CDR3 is TGTGCCACCGCCCGGACGGACACTAACTACGAGCAGTACTTC.